These 28 T cell receptor beta chains were all obtained from the same sample, sequenced in a study of regulatory T cells in long-lasting Graves disease. Time point defined: newly diagnosed GD, antithyroid drugs for less than 3 months. The authors made the TCR library using RNA they extracted from PBMCs. For TCR beta, libraries came from iRepertoire HTBI primers and Arm-PCR of CDR3 regions. TCRdb reprocessed the multiplex PCR reads via MiXCR and lists one record per CDR3 protein. Among 350,000 to 500,000 distinct CDR3 sequences listed, roughly 15% were seen once. Separately, the same data were catalogued under a study of T cells in Graves' hyperthyroidism and ophthalmopathy.

This specimen consisted of peripheral blood mononuclear cells (PBMCs), obtained at new diagnosis, from a patient treated with antithyroid drugs. The receptors stem from a woman under 40 with Graves disease.

The chain links TRBV11-2 to TRBJ2-3; maybe TRBD2 (6 bases). The germline V and J ends were trimmed by 0 bases and 2 bases, with 12 bases remaining between them. The CDR3 has 16 residues. CDR1 SGHAT and CDR2 FQNNGV come from the germline V gene. CDR3 sequence (DNA): TGTGCCAGCAGCTTAGATGGGGGGATGTACACAGATACGCAGTATTTT. Protein sequence: CASSLDGGMYTDTQYF.

This clonotype has a handful of counts. As DNA, the CDR3 is TGTGCCAGCGAAGGGTACAGGGGCTCCTACGAGCAGTACTTC. Its translation is CASEGYRGSYEQYF. This chain joins TRBV6-1 and TRBJ2-7; 7 nucleotides align to TRBD1. Trimming took 8 bases from V and 0 from J; bases not matched to a gene: 7. Germline loops: CDR1 MNHNS, CDR2 SASEGT. The CDR3 has 14 residues.

The chain recombines TRBV6-1 with TRBJ2-2; 9 nucleotides agree with TRBD1. CDR1 and CDR2 (germline): MNHNS, SASEGT. The CDR3 has 13 amino acids. Trimming cost V 6 bases and J 12 bases; bases outside gene matches: 8. The CDR3 coding sequence is TGTGCCAGCAGGCGGACAGGGGTTTCGAAGCTGTTTTTT. It is translated as CASRRTGVSKLFF.

Only a few counts were recorded for this clonotype. The chain links TRBV7-9 to TRBJ2-7; D perhaps matches TRBD2 (5 bases). The CDR3 extends over 13 amino acids. V was shortened by 11 bases and J by 5 bases, with 19 bases between the two germline ends. The germline CDR1 and CDR2 sequences are SEHNR and FQNEAQ (reference sequence). CDR3 DNA sequence: TGTGCCCAAACGAAGGACTCGGTCCACGAGCAGTACTTC. It yields the protein CAQTKDSVHEQYF.

The chain uses TRBV14 and TRBJ2-1, with 12 bases that match TRBD2. The CDR3 is 15 amino acids. In germline, CDR1 is SGHDN, CDR2 FVKESK. The V segment lost 4 bases and the J segment 7 bases; nucleotides outside the gene matches: 5. CDR3 sequence reads: CASSLRTSGTNEQFF. CDR3 DNA sequence: TGTGCCAGCAGCCTCAGGACTAGCGGGACGAATGAGCAGTTCTTC.

Many counts were recorded for this clonotype. The gene calls are TRBV11-1 and TRBJ2-3, with 7 bases identical to TRBD1. Germline CDR1 reads SGHAT; CDR2 reads FQDESV (reference sequence). V trimming: 5 bases; J trimming: 0 bases; junction bases outside the gene matches: 5. The CDR3 length is 15 residues. CDR3 sequence (DNA): TGTGCCAGCAGCCTCCGGGACAGTAGCACAGATACGCAGTATTTT. Translation gives CASSLRDSSTDTQYF.

This chain connects TRBV4-1 to TRBJ1-1, with a weak D call TRBD1 (5 bases). The CDR3 consists of 18 residues. The germline V gene encodes CDR1 MGHRA and CDR2 YSYEKL. V was pared by 1 base and J by 1 base, with 19 bases between. The DNA for the CDR3 is TGCGCCAGCAGCCAAGGACGCAGGGAAGGTTTAACGAACACTGAAGCTTTCTTT. Its translation: CASSQGRREGLTNTEAFF.

This clonotype was recorded many times. The V call is TRBV6-2 or TRBV6-3, the J call TRBJ2-3; 11 positions agree with TRBD2. In germline, CDR1 is MNHEY, CDR2 SVGEGT. This CDR3 is built from 14 residues. V dropped 10 bases and J dropped 4; count of bases not matched to a gene: 7. CDR3 residues: CATRLAGGPDTQYF. CDR3 nucleotide sequence: TGTGCCACGAGGCTAGCGGGAGGACCAGATACGCAGTATTTT.

This CDR3 is CASSQESPLITEAFF. The CDR3 DNA reads TGCGCCAGCAGCCAAGAAAGCCCCCTGATCACTGAAGCTTTCTTT. The chain links TRBV4-1 to TRBJ1-1; no clear D gene. Germline V gene data show CDR1 as MGHRA and CDR2 as YSYEKL. V gave up 0 bases and J gave up 4 bases, with 12 bases separating them. This CDR3 spans 15 amino acids.

The chain joins TRBV11-2 to TRBJ1-6, with TRBD1 matching over 9 bases. Losses at the gene ends were 5 bases for V and 9 bases for J; bases not matched to a gene: 11. Germline V lookup: CDR1 SGHAT, CDR2 FQNNGV. The CDR3 contains 16 residues. CDR3 in amino acids: CASSLGQGKSGSPLHF. Written as DNA, the CDR3 is TGTGCCAGCAGCCTAGGACAGGGGAAATCAGGTTCACCCCTCCACTTT.

The V call is TRBV6-9, the J call TRBJ2-7; D may be TRBD2 (6 bases). The germline CDR1 and CDR2 sequences are MNHGY and SVAAGI. V lost 4 bases and J lost 0, with 16 bases in between. The CDR3 sequence is 16 residues long. The CDR3 DNA sequence: TGTGCCAGCAGTTTTTTCCCCGGGAGCGTCTCCTACGAGCAGTACTTC. Protein: CASSFFPGSVSYEQYF.

In this sample, this clonotype turned up a few times. V is TRBV6-1 and J is TRBJ2-4; TRBD2 is a possible D gene (6 bases). CDR3 size: 11 residues. V shed 5 bases and J shed 12 bases, with 11 bases lying between them. Germline V gene data show CDR1 as MNHNS and CDR2 as SASEGT. This CDR3 is CASSPSGRQYF. As DNA, the CDR3 is TGTGCCAGCAGTCCGAGCGGGCGTCAGTACTTC.

This clonotype was detected ten times or more. The gene calls are TRBV15 and TRBJ2-5, with 8 nucleotides matching TRBD2. The V gene's germline CDR1 is LNHNV and CDR2 YYDKDF (reference sequence). The CDR3 sequence is 18 residues long. Germline trimming cut 6 bases from V and 5 bases from J; bases unmatched to any gene: 20. The CDR3 DNA is TGTGCCACCAGACCCGGGAACGAGTCGGGAGGGAGGCGCGAGACCCAGTACTTC. This sequence encodes CATRPGNESGGRRETQYF.

Comment on this clonotype: This could be a read error, since a much larger clone is one nucleotide away. The gene calls are TRBV6-2 or TRBV6-3 and TRBJ2-7, with TRBD2 matching 15 bases. The CDR3 consists of 17 residues. Trimming removed 0 bases from V and 2 bases from J; junction bases left unmatched: 2. CDR1 MNHEY and CDR2 SVGEGT come from the germline V gene. This CDR3 reads CASSYSGLAGGTYEQYF. For the CDR3, the DNA is TGTGCCAGCAGTTACTCGGGACTAGCGGGAGGCACCTACGAGCAGTACTTC.

This clonotype has ten or more counts. The chain has TRBV7-3 and TRBJ2-3; 8 bases line up with TRBD2. This CDR3 comprises 15 residues. V was clipped by 6 bases and J by 1 base; unmatched bases: 6. The germline V gene encodes CDR1 SGHTA and CDR2 FQGTGA. CDR3 region: CASSPGTRRTDTQYF. The CDR3 DNA is TGTGCCAGCAGTCCCGGGACTAGACGCACAGATACGCAGTATTTT.

In regard to this clonotype: Given a far larger clone just one base away, this is likely a sequencing read error. The chain carries TRBV28 and TRBJ1-1; unclear D gene. The CDR3 consists of 16 residues. From germline, CDR1 is MDHEN and CDR2 SYDVKM. This CDR3 reads CASSQGPYGLNTGAFF. Written as DNA, the CDR3 is TGTGCCAGCAGCCAAGGCCCCTACGGGTTGAACACTGGAGCTTTCTTT.

The V and J genes are TRBV18 and TRBJ2-7; 8 bases line up with TRBD1. The V gene end was trimmed by 1 base and the J gene end by 2 bases; junction bases not matched to a gene: 4. The CDR3 consists of 15 residues. The germline V gene has CDR1 KGHSH and CDR2 LQKENI. DNA of the CDR3: TGTGCCAGCTCACCACTGGGACAGGTTGCCTACGAGCAGTACTTC. Its translation is CASSPLGQVAYEQYF.

The chain joins TRBV15 to TRBJ2-1; D possibly corresponds to TRBD2 (6 bases). CDR1 and CDR2 from the germline V gene are LNHNV and YYDKDF (reference sequence). The CDR3 spans 17 residues. Trimming removed 1 base from V and 6 bases from J, with 19 bases in between. The CDR3 coding sequence is TGTGCCACCAGCAGAGCATACCGAGGAGGGATGGGCAATGAGCAGTTCTTC. Translated: CATSRAYRGGMGNEQFF.

This chain joins TRBV19 and TRBJ2-7; perhaps TRBD2 as D (6 bases). Germline loops: CDR1 LNHDA, CDR2 SQIVND (reference sequence). This CDR3 spans 15 amino acids. Between the trimmed V and J ends, which lost 0 bases and 2 bases, there was a span of 11 bases. CDR3 loop: CASSIDTSYAYEQYF. The CDR3 bases are TGTGCCAGTAGTATAGATACTAGCTACGCCTACGAGCAGTACTTC.

This clonotype was counted a few times. The gene calls are TRBV4-3 and TRBJ2-7; TRBD1 matches 10 bases. Germline V gene data show CDR1 as LGHNA and CDR2 as YSLEER. The ends lost 4 bases at V and 4 bases at J; junction bases unmatched: 7. This CDR3 has 15 residues. The CDR3 here is CASSRLGQGSYEQYF. DNA for the CDR3: TGCGCCAGCAGCCGGCTGGGACAGGGGTCTTACGAGCAGTACTTC.

This clonotype was recorded at least ten times. The chain uses TRBV18 and TRBJ2-1; 7 nucleotides align to TRBD2. The CDR3 contains 15 residues. Germline CDR1 and CDR2: KGHSH and LQKENI. V was pared by 3 bases and J by 9 bases, with 11 bases of the junction left unmatched. The CDR3 sequence is CASSPKLATRAEQFF. In DNA form, the CDR3 reads TGTGCCAGCTCACCCAAACTAGCGACCCGCGCTGAGCAGTTCTTC.

The chain has TRBV20-1 and TRBJ1-1, with D tentatively TRBD1 (6 bases). V was pared by 8 bases and J by 11 bases, with 15 bases between. CDR1 and CDR2 from the germline V gene are DFQATT and SNEGSKA (reference sequence). The CDR3 is 10 residues long. CDR3 region: CSPLGTRAFF. The CDR3 bases are TGCAGTCCGTTGGGGACAAGGGCTTTCTTT.

This clonotype has a count of ten or more. This sequence joins TRBV3-1 and TRBJ2-1; a possible D gene is TRBD1 (6 bases). CDR1 and CDR2 (germline): LGHDT, YNNKEL (reference sequence). V lost 4 bases and J 4 bases, leaving 17 bases between the germline ends. CDR3 length equals 16 residues. The CDR3, as DNA: TGTGCCAGCAGCCCAGCCGGGACACGCGGGTACAATGAGCAGTTCTTC. Translation gives CASSPAGTRGYNEQFF.

This clonotype was seen only a few times. The CDR3 region is CASRTDSHQETQYF. The CDR3 bases are TGTGCCAGCAGAACGGACAGCCACCAAGAGACCCAGTACTTC. This rearrangement joins TRBV6-2 or TRBV6-3 to TRBJ2-5; weak D call: TRBD1 (6 bases). Germline lookup yields CDR1 MNHEY and CDR2 SVGEGT. This CDR3 region has 14 residues. V lost 6 bases and J 0 bases, leaving 11 bases between the germline ends.

The chain has TRBV20-1 and TRBJ2-3; TRBD2 matches 9 bases. Germline CDR1 DFQATT, CDR2 SNEGSKA (reference sequence). The CDR3 is made up of 16 amino acids. J was trimmed by 3 bases and V by 6 bases; bases with no gene match: 13. The DNA of the CDR3 is TGCAGTGCGCCTCCGTTCGGGGCGGGAGGGACAGATACGCAGTATTTT. Its protein is CSAPPFGAGGTDTQYF.

This clonotype was detected many times. The chain joins TRBV6-1 to TRBJ2-1, with D perhaps TRBD2 (5 bases). Per the germline V gene, CDR1 is MNHNS and CDR2 is SASEGT. V shed 5 bases and J shed 8 bases, with 19 bases lying between them. This CDR3 is built from 15 residues. CDR3 bases: TGTGCCAGCAGTCGCCACATAGGGAGACGGGATGAGCAGTTCTTC. Its protein is CASSRHIGRRDEQFF.

This clonotype was observed a handful of times. This chain uses TRBV5-5 with TRBJ1-1, with a possible D match to TRBD1 (6 bases). V was cut by 4 bases and J by 1 base, with 17 bases left in between. This CDR3 contains 16 residues. CDR1 and CDR2 from the germline V gene are SGHKS and YYEKEE (reference sequence). The CDR3 coding sequence is TGTGCCAGCAGCCCACCCCCCCAGGGGAAGAACACTGAAGCTTTCTTT. This sequence encodes CASSPPPQGKNTEAFF.

This clonotype occurred a few times. This rearrangement joins TRBV4-1 to TRBJ2-2; D is perhaps TRBD1 or TRBD2 (6 bases each). V lost 4 bases and J 1 base, leaving 10 bases between the germline ends. CDR1 is MGHRA and CDR2 is YSYEKL in the germline V gene. CDR3 length: 15 amino acids. CDR3 DNA: TGCGCCAGCAGCCCGGGGGCCAAGAACACCGGGGAGCTGTTTTTT. It is translated as CASSPGAKNTGELFF.